What follows are 31 T cell receptor beta chains derived from one specimen sequenced in a study of blood T cell repertoires in COVID-19. Data came from immunoSEQ multiplex PCR; TCRdb stores just in-frame clones and leaves some out. The sample shows nearly 45,000 clones, roughly 87% of them seen only once. What was sequenced was peripheral blood. These receptors originate from an elderly woman in a cohort sampled during active or convalescent COVID-19.

The CDR3 is CASSLQGTYGYTF. CDR3 nucleotides: TGTGCCAGCAGCTTGCAGGGTACCTATGGCTACACCTTC. The chain employs TRBV5-5 and TRBJ1-2; D might be TRBD1 (5 bases). The V end was cut by 1 base, the J end by 4 bases, with 8 bases between. This CDR3 has 13 residues. Germline CDR1 is SGHKS and CDR2 is YYEKEE (reference sequence).

The chain links TRBV24-1 to TRBJ1-5; a possible D gene is TRBD1 (5 bases). Trimming stripped 5 bases from V and 3 bases from J, with 19 bases between. The CDR3 covers 17 residues. The germline gives CDR1 KGHDR, CDR2 SFDVKD. The CDR3 DNA reads TGTGCCACCAGTGTCGCGACAGCTTACCCTTACAATCAGCCCCAGCATTTT. Its protein product is CATSVATAYPYNQPQHF.

The J gene is TRBJ1-5, the V gene TRBV25-1, with unresolved D. V was clipped by 3 bases and J by 0 bases, with 6 bases between them. Per germline, CDR1 MGHDK and CDR2 SYGVNS. CDR3 size: 14 residues. The CDR3 loop is CASSEDYSNQPQHF. The CDR3 coding sequence is TGTGCCAGCAGTGAGGACTATAGCAATCAGCCCCAGCATTTT. Supplemented by reference TRBV25-1 and TRBJ1-5, the full variable domain reads EADIYQTPRYLVIGTGKKITLECSQTMGHDKMYWYQQDPGMELHLIHYSYGVNSTEKGDLSSESTVSRIRTEHFPLTLESARPSHTSQYLCASSEDYSNQPQHFGDGTRLSIL.

The CDR3 is CASSESAGSSYEQYF. CDR3 coding DNA: TGCGCCAGCAGTGAGTCAGCGGGTAGCTCCTACGAGCAGTACTTC. This chain uses TRBV10-2 with TRBJ2-7, with a weak D call TRBD2 (6 bases). The V gene lost 0 bases and the J gene lost 0 bases, with 9 bases spanning the gap. Germline lookup yields CDR1 WSHSY and CDR2 SAAADI. This CDR3 is built from 15 residues.

The chain carries TRBV5-3 and TRBJ2-7; TRBD1 matches 8 bases. TRBV5-3 is noted as an ORF with a role that remains uncertain. The CDR3 is 15 residues long. The V segment lost 4 bases and the J segment 1 base; nucleotides outside the gene matches: 7. CDR3 in DNA: TGTGCCAGAAGCACCAGGGGGCTTCCGTCCTACGAGCAGTACTTC. Protein product: CARSTRGLPSYEQYF.

V and J are TRBV28 and TRBJ1-6, with 12 nucleotides matching TRBD1. The germline V gene has CDR1 MDHEN and CDR2 SYDVKM. The CDR3 is 19 amino acids. With 6 bases clipped from V and 9 bases from J, the junction kept 18 bases outside the gene matches. Here the CDR3 DNA reads TGTGCCAGCAGCGGGTTGGGGACAGGGGGCGGGAACTTTGGTTCACCCCTCCACTTT. Its protein is CASSGLGTGGGNFGSPLHF. Full variable domain (missing parts from reference TRBV28 and TRBJ1-6): DVKVTQSSRYLVKRTGEKVFLECVQDMDHENMFWYRQDPGLGLRLIYFSYDVKMKEKGDIPEGYSVSREKKERFSLILESASTNQTSMYLCASSGLGTGGGNFGSPLHFGNGTRLTVT.

This clone appeared once. The CDR3 sequence is CASSDRTGRNQPQHF. The CDR3 nucleotides read TGTGCCAGCAGTGACAGGACAGGCCGGAATCAGCCCCAGCATTTT. The chain joins TRBV2 to TRBJ1-5; 7 nucleotides agree with TRBD1. J gave up 4 bases and V 3 bases, and 6 bases lay outside the gene matches. Germline V gene sequence: CDR1 SNHLY, CDR2 FYNNEI. There are 15 residues in the CDR3.

This clone showed up just a few times. The chain joins TRBV11-3 to TRBJ1-1; 7 bases agree with TRBD1. The V segment lost 5 bases and the J segment 13 bases; nucleotides outside the gene matches: 10. CDR1 SGHNT and CDR2 YENEEA come from the germline V gene. The CDR3 consists of 12 residues. Here the CDR3 reads CASSLSGQKHFF. Written as DNA, the CDR3 is TGTGCCAGCAGCCTTTCGGGACAGAAGCATTTCTTT.

V usage is TRBV3-1 (or the pseudogene TRBV3-2) and J usage is TRBJ2-3, with 13 bases lining up with TRBD2. Germline V gene lookup returns CDR1 LGHDT and CDR2 YNNKEL (reference sequence). The V and J ends lost 4 bases and 1 base, in that order; junction bases with no gene match: 5. The CDR3 is 17 amino acids. The CDR3 DNA follows: TGTGCCAGCAGCCTTCGGGGACTAGCGGGGCGCACAGATACGCAGTATTTT. Its translation: CASSLRGLAGRTDTQYF.

The rearrangement uses TRBV5-4 and TRBJ2-5; D possibly corresponds to TRBD1 (6 bases). The V and J ends lost 4 bases and 1 base respectively, with 11 bases between them. Germline CDR1 reads SGHNT; CDR2 reads YYREEE (reference sequence). The CDR3 runs 14 residues. The CDR3 sequence is CASSTKDSQETQYF. The DNA of the CDR3 is TGTGCCAGCAGCACGAAGGACAGCCAAGAGACCCAGTACTTC.

CDR3 loop: CASSARQGAGYEQYF. CDR3 nucleotides: TGTGCCAGCAGCGCCCGACAGGGGGCGGGCTACGAGCAGTACTTC. This chain links TRBV9 with TRBJ2-7; 10 bases line up with TRBD1. Looked up from germline, CDR1 is SGDLS and CDR2 is YYNGEE. Unmatched junction bases numbered 6, after V lost 3 bases and J lost 3 bases. The CDR3 has 15 residues.

The chain combines TRBV27 with TRBJ1-1; TRBD1 matches 7 bases. Trimming removed 5 bases from V and 0 bases from J; junction bases left unmatched: 9. This CDR3 is 16 amino acids long. CDR1 and CDR2 from the germline V gene are MNHEY and SMNVEV (reference sequence). CDR3 nucleotide sequence: TGTGCCAGCAGTCCCGACCGGACAGGCATGAACACTGAAGCTTTCTTT. Translation: CASSPDRTGMNTEAFF.

This clone is a singleton in its sample. CDR3 nucleotides: TGCGCCAGCAGCCCCATTGGGGCCAACGTCCTGACTTTC. Its translation: CASSPIGANVLTF. The V gene is TRBV10-1, the J gene TRBJ2-6, with D hard to call. In germline, CDR1 is WNHNN, CDR2 SYGVQD (reference sequence). Trimming pared 6 bases from V and 3 bases from J, leaving 6 bases between. The CDR3 sequence is 13 residues long.

V gene TRBV5-1 combines with J gene TRBJ2-1, with 7 nucleotides matching TRBD2. V shed 3 bases and J 5 bases; nucleotides not matched to a gene: 8. Germline V gives CDR1 SGHRS, CDR2 YFSETQ. The CDR3 consists of 15 residues. This chain's CDR3 is CASSYLPSGDNEQFF. CDR3 in DNA: TGCGCCAGCAGCTATCTGCCTAGCGGAGACAATGAGCAGTTCTTC.

The CDR3 DNA follows: TGTGCCAGCAGCCTCCGCGGAGAAAATGAGCAGTTCTTC. As protein: CASSLRGENEQFF. This chain joins TRBV7-9 and TRBJ2-1; D unresolved. Looked up from germline, CDR1 is SEHNR and CDR2 is FQNEAQ (reference sequence). V was trimmed by 5 bases and J by 7 bases, leaving 12 bases between them. The CDR3 is 13 amino acids.

V gene TRBV20-1 combines with J gene TRBJ1-6; TRBD1 is a possible D gene (5 bases). This CDR3 spans 13 amino acids. V was cut by 3 bases and J by 7 bases, with 10 bases left in between. Germline V gives CDR1 DFQATT, CDR2 SNEGSKA (reference sequence). The CDR3 reads CSASQGRNSPLHF. The CDR3 bases are TGCAGTGCTAGTCAGGGTCGGAATTCACCCCTCCACTTT.

V gene TRBV5-8 combines with J gene TRBJ1-6, with D unclear. V shed 4 bases and J shed 0 bases, with 17 bases lying between them. The germline V gene encodes CDR1 SGHTS and CDR2 YDEGEE. The CDR3 runs 18 residues. DNA for the CDR3: TGTGCCAGCAGCCCGGGCTCCGGGAAGTTCTCCTATAATTCACCCCTCCACTTT. Translating it yields CASSPGSGKFSYNSPLHF.

J is TRBJ1-1 and V is TRBV7-9; possible D gene TRBD1, 5 bases. The CDR3 is 13 residues long. The germline V gene has CDR1 SEHNR and CDR2 FQNEAQ (reference sequence). Trimming left V 5 bases short and J 5 bases short, with 12 bases between. DNA for the CDR3: TGTGCCAGCAGCGATCTGGGGGGGACTGAAGCTTTCTTT. This encodes CASSDLGGTEAFF.

V is TRBV28 and J is TRBJ2-7, with 9 nucleotides matching TRBD2. The ends lost 5 bases at V and 4 bases at J; junction bases unmatched: 15. CDR1 and CDR2 from the germline V gene are MDHEN and SYDVKM. CDR3 length: 17 residues. CDR3 sequence: CASSGRIPGLASYEQYF. The CDR3 bases are TGTGCCAGCAGTGGTCGAATCCCCGGACTAGCGTCGTACGAGCAGTACTTC.

The V and J genes are TRBV5-1 and TRBJ2-2, with TRBD1 identical over 7 bases. V lost 5 bases to trimming and J lost 6 bases; unmatched junction nucleotides: 7. CDR3 length: 14 amino acids. Germline V gene data show CDR1 as SGHRS and CDR2 as YFSETQ. CDR3 protein: CASRHTGEAGELFF. CDR3 nucleotides: TGCGCCAGCAGGCATACAGGGGAAGCCGGGGAGCTGTTTTTT.

The chain joins TRBV19 to TRBJ2-3, with 13 bases fitting TRBD2. Germline values: CDR1 LNHDA, CDR2 SQIVND (reference sequence). The CDR3 totals 17 residues. V lost 1 base, J lost 2 bases, and 3 bases stayed unmatched. In DNA, the CDR3 is TGTGCCAGTAGTATAGGACTAGCGGGGGGAATCACAGATACGCAGTATTTT. Protein product: CASSIGLAGGITDTQYF.

V gene TRBV6-4 combines with J gene TRBJ2-5, with D perhaps matching TRBD1 (5 bases). CDR3 length equals 13 residues. Germline-derived CDR1 and CDR2 are MRHNA and SNTAGT. V gave up 4 bases and J gave up 5 bases, with 11 bases separating them. Here the CDR3 DNA reads TGTGCCAGCAGTGCCAGGGCCGGGGAGACCCAGTACTTC. It codes for CASSARAGETQYF.

The V call is TRBV10-3, the J call TRBJ1-2; 7 nucleotides align to TRBD1. This CDR3 spans 16 amino acids. The J segment lost 1 base and the V segment lost 7 bases, leaving 12 bases of the junction unmatched. Germline V gene lookup returns CDR1 ENHRY and CDR2 SYGVKD. The DNA of the CDR3 is TGTGCCATCATGGCGGGCAGGGGGGCCGGTAACTATGGCTACACCTTC. Protein: CAIMAGRGAGNYGYTF.

The chain has TRBV15 and TRBJ1-3; maybe TRBD1 (5 bases). The CDR3 is 16 amino acids. The germline V and J ends were trimmed by 0 bases and 0 bases, with 9 bases remaining between them. From germline, CDR1 is LNHNV and CDR2 YYDKDF (reference sequence). CDR3 in DNA: TGTGCCACCAGCAGAGAGGGGGGAACCTCTGGAAACACCATATATTTT. Protein product: CATSREGGTSGNTIYF.

The chain recombines TRBV11-2 with TRBJ2-3, with 8 bases that match TRBD2. The CDR3 consists of 14 residues. V trimming: 5 bases; J trimming: 1 base; junction bases outside the gene matches: 2. The germline gives CDR1 SGHAT, CDR2 FQNNGV. CDR3 coding DNA: TGTGCCAGCAGCGCGACTAGCGGCACAGATACGCAGTATTTT. Its protein is CASSATSGTDTQYF. Full variable domain (outside the CDR3, taken from reference TRBV11-2 and TRBJ2-3): EAGVAQSPRYKIIEKRQSVAFWCNPISGHATLYWYQQILGQGPKLLIQFQNNGVVDDSQLPKDRFSAERLKGVDSTLKIQPAKLEDSAVYLCASSATSGTDTQYFGPGTRLTVL.

V gene TRBV3-1 (or the pseudogene TRBV3-2) combines with J gene TRBJ2-7; 7 bases are a match to TRBD2. The CDR3 has 15 residues. Germline-derived CDR1 and CDR2 are LGHDT and YNNKEL (reference sequence). V was clipped by 5 bases and J by 1 base; unmatched bases: 8. The CDR3 loop is CASSSGGGSSYEQYF. CDR3 DNA sequence: TGTGCCAGCAGCTCCGGCGGGGGATCTTCCTACGAGCAGTACTTC.

J is TRBJ1-2 and V is TRBV29-1; D perhaps matches TRBD1 (6 bases). This CDR3 is built from 15 residues. Looked up from germline, CDR1 is SQVTM and CDR2 is ANQGSEA. Trimming left V 5 bases short and J 8 bases short, with 24 bases between. The CDR3 DNA reads as TGCAGCGTTCAGGATCTTGGACAGAGGGGTTGGGGCTACACCTTC. Its translation is CSVQDLGQRGWGYTF.

This clone appeared a few times. The J gene is TRBJ1-6, the V gene TRBV7-2, with TRBD1 matching 7 bases. Per germline, CDR1 SGHTA and CDR2 FQGNSA. The CDR3 extends over 15 amino acids. V shed 4 bases and J 9 bases; nucleotides not matched to a gene: 9. The CDR3 here is CASSSLTGVFSPLHF. The DNA of the CDR3 is TGTGCCAGCAGCTCCTTAACAGGGGTTTTTTCACCCCTCCACTTT.

The V and J genes are TRBV6-5 and TRBJ2-7, with TRBD1 matching over 8 bases. Germline CDR1 and CDR2: MNHEY and SVGAGI. V shed 3 bases, J shed 7 bases, and the junction held 8 bases outside the gene matches. The CDR3 has 14 amino acids. The DNA for the CDR3 is TGTGCCAGCAGTTATGACAGGGGTTTTGGTGAGCAGTACTTC. As protein: CASSYDRGFGEQYF.

This chain joins TRBV10-3 and TRBJ2-6; 8 bases match TRBD1. V dropped 11 bases and J dropped 2; count of bases not matched to a gene: 5. Germline CDR1 reads ENHRY; CDR2 reads SYGVKD. The CDR3 has 14 amino acids. CDR3 residues: CAATGVPGANVLTF. The CDR3 nucleotides read TGTGCCGCGACAGGGGTCCCTGGGGCCAACGTCCTGACTTTC.

The rearrangement links TRBV12-3 or TRBV12-4 to TRBJ2-1; D is possibly TRBD2 (5 bases). The V end lost 7 bases, the J end lost 9 bases, and 13 bases lay between the germline ends. There are 12 residues in the CDR3. The chain's CDR3 is CASTSPGSEQFF. As DNA, the CDR3 is TGTGCCAGCACTAGCCCGGGATCTGAGCAGTTCTTC.